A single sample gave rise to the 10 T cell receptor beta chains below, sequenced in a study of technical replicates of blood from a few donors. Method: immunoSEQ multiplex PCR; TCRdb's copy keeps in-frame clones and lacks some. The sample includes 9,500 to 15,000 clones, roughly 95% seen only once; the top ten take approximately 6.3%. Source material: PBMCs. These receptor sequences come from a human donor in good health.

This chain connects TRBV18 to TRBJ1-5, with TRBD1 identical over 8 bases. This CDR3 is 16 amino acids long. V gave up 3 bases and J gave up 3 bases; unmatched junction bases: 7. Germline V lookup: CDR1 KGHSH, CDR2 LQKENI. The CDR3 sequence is CASSPQATGDNQPQHF. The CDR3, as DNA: TGTGCCAGCTCACCCCAGGCGACAGGGGACAATCAGCCCCAGCATTTT.

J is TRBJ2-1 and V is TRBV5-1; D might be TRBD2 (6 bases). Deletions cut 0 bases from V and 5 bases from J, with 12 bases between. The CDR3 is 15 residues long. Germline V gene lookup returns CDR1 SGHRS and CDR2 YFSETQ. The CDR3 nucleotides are TGCGCCAGCAGCTTGGTCGGGAGCGAAAACAATGAGCAGTTCTTC. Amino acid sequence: CASSLVGSENNEQFF.

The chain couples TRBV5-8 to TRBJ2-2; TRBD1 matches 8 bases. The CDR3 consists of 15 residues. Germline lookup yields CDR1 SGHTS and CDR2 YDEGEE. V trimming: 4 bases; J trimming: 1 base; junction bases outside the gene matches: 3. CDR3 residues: CASSQGQVNTGELFF. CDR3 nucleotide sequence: TGTGCCAGCAGCCAGGGACAGGTGAACACCGGGGAGCTGTTTTTT.

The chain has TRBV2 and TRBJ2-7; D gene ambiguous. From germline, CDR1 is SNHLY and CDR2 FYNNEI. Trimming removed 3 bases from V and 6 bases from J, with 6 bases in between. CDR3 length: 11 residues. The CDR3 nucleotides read TGTGCCAGCAGTGAGGTCGGCGAGCAGTACTTC. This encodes CASSEVGEQYF.

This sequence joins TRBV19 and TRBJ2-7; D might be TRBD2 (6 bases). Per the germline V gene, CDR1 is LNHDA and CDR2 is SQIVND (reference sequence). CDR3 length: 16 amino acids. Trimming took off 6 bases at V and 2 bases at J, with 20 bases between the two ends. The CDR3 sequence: CASSKHGLATTYEQYF. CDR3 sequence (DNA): TGTGCCAGTAGCAAACACGGCCTAGCGACTACCTACGAGCAGTACTTC.

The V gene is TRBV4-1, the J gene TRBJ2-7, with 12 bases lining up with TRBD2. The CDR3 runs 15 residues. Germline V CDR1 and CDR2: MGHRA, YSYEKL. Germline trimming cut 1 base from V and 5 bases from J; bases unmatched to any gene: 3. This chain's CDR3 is CASSQGLAGENEQYF. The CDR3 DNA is TGCGCCAGCAGCCAAGGACTAGCGGGAGAAAACGAGCAGTACTTC.

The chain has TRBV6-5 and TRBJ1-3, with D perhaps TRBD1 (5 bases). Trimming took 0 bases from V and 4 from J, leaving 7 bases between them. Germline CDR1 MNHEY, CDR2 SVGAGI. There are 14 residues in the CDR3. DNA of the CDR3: TGTGCCAGCAGTTACTCAGGGGCCGGAAACACCATATATTTT. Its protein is CASSYSGAGNTIYF.

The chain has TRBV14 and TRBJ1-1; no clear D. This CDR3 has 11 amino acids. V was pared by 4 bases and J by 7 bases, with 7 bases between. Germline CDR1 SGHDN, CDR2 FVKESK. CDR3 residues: CASSLEGEAFF. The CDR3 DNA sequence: TGTGCCAGCAGCCTGGAGGGTGAAGCTTTCTTT.

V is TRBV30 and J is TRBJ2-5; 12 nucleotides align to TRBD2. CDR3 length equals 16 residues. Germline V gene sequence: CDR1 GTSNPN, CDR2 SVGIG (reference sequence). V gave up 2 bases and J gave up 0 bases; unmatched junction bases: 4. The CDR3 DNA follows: TGTGCCTGGAGTATGGGACTAGCGGGCGACCAAGAGACCCAGTACTTC. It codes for CAWSMGLAGDQETQYF.

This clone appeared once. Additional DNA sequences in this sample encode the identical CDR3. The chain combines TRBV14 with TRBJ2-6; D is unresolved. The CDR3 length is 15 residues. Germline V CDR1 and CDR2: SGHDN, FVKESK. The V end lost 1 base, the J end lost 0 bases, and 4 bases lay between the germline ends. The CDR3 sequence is CASSQGSSGANVLTF. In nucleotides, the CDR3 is TGTGCCAGCAGCCAAGGTAGCTCTGGGGCCAACGTCCTGACTTTC.